This T cell receptor beta chain stems from a study of control samples from healthy donors and cancer patients. Profiling relied on immunoSEQ multiplex PCR, and the TCRdb table lists in-frame clones only, not all of them. The table records 150,000 to 200,000 clones, about 86% of them present only once. Germline lookup yields CDR1 SQVTM and CDR2 ANQGSEA. Losses at the gene ends were 8 bases for V and 3 bases for J; bases not matched to a gene: 14. This CDR3 spans 15 amino acids. The V and J genes are TRBV29-1 and TRBJ2-5; 8 bases align to TRBD2. The receptor was isolated from a woman aged 30 to 39 in good health. The sample was blood. Here the CDR3 DNA reads TGCAGCATCATCGGGGGGGCGCCGGTAAAAGAGACCCAGTACTTC. Translation gives CSIIGGAPVKETQYF.